The 26 T cell receptor beta chains given below trace back to one sample, sequenced in a study of a mutant IDH1 vaccine in newly diagnosed glioma. Time point noted: baseline, week 1 (first vaccination visit). The treatment denotes: pre-vaccination baseline after standard-of-care therapy. TCRdb's copy holds only in-frame clones and misses some; the assay was immunoSEQ multiplex PCR. The data contain about 54,000 clones, 80% to 90% of them singletons. The material was PBMCs, obtained from a glioma patient treated with radiotherapy, temozolomide or both. Receptor source: a man aged 18 to 35 with glioma.

CDR3 region: CATQADIGANVLTF. The CDR3, as DNA: TGCGCCACCCAGGCCGATATTGGGGCCAACGTCCTGACTTTC. The chain carries TRBV5-1 and TRBJ2-6; D gene unclear. The CDR3 totals 14 residues. From germline, CDR1 is SGHRS and CDR2 YFSETQ. The V and J ends lost 9 bases and 3 bases respectively, with 13 bases between them. Filled out from reference TRBV5-1 and TRBJ2-6, the complete variable domain reads KAGVTQTPRYLIKTRGQQVTLSCSPISGHRSVSWYQQTPGQGLQFLFEYFSETQRNKGNFPGRFSGRQFSNSRSEMNVSTLELGDSALYLCATQADIGANVLTFGAGSRLTVL.

This sequence joins TRBV25-1 and TRBJ2-2; a weak D match, TRBD1 (5 bases). V lost 2 bases and J 3 bases, leaving 7 bases between the germline ends. The CDR3 contains 14 residues. The V gene's germline CDR1 is MGHDK and CDR2 SYGVNS. CDR3 in amino acids: CASSEETDTGELFF. CDR3 DNA sequence: TGTGCCAGCAGTGAAGAGACAGACACCGGGGAGCTGTTTTTT.

The genes are TRBV11-1 and TRBJ2-2, with a possible D match to TRBD2 (5 bases). The length of the CDR3 is 15 residues. Per the germline V gene, CDR1 is SGHAT and CDR2 is FQDESV (reference sequence). Trimming left V 1 base short and J 6 bases short, with 12 bases between. CDR3 sequence: CASSLGRRDPGELFF. The CDR3 region has the DNA TGTGCCAGCAGCTTAGGACGCCGGGATCCCGGGGAGCTGTTTTTT. Using reference TRBV11-1 and TRBJ2-2 for the parts outside the CDR3, the full variable domain is EAEVAQSPRYKITEKSQAVAFWCDPISGHATLYWYRQILGQGPELLVQFQDESVVDDSQLPKDRFSAERLKGVDSTLKIQPAELGDSAMYLCASSLGRRDPGELFFGEGSRLTVL.

The gene calls are TRBV2 and TRBJ1-1, with D perhaps matching TRBD1 (6 bases). With 1 base removed from V and 1 base from J, the gap between germline ends came to 7 bases. This CDR3 region has 14 residues. Germline V gene data show CDR1 as SNHLY and CDR2 as FYNNEI. CDR3 protein: CASSEGGQNTEAFF. The CDR3, as DNA: TGTGCCAGCAGTGAAGGGGGACAGAACACTGAAGCTTTCTTT.

The chain links TRBV5-1 to TRBJ1-2; D not resolved. The ends were cut back, 2 bases at V and 7 bases at J, with 18 bases in the middle. This CDR3 is built from 15 residues. The V gene's germline CDR1 is SGHRS and CDR2 YFSETQ. The CDR3 region is CASSLDYPAEGGYTF. The DNA for the CDR3 is TGCGCCAGCAGCTTAGACTACCCGGCAGAGGGTGGCTACACCTTC.

This clone was recorded once. This chain links TRBV19 with TRBJ1-4; the D is unclear. In germline, CDR1 is LNHDA, CDR2 SQIVND (reference sequence). V was trimmed by 7 bases and J by 6 bases, leaving 12 bases between them. The CDR3 consists of 13 residues. CDR3 DNA: TGTGCCAGTACCGTCGGGCGGGATGAAAAACTGTTTTTT. The encoded protein is CASTVGRDEKLFF.

The rearrangement uses TRBV7-9 and TRBJ2-5, with D perhaps matching TRBD1 or TRBD2 (5 bases each). This CDR3 spans 11 amino acids. Germline V gene lookup returns CDR1 SEHNR and CDR2 FQNEAQ (reference sequence). The ends were cut back, 8 bases at V and 1 base at J, with 5 bases in the middle. This CDR3 reads CASGGQETQYF. The CDR3 DNA is TGTGCCAGCGGGGGCCAAGAGACCCAGTACTTC.

This clone was seen only a few times. The sample carries other DNA sequences with the same CDR3. V is TRBV29-1 and J is TRBJ1-1; no firm D call. Germline-derived CDR1 and CDR2 are SQVTM and ANQGSEA. The CDR3 totals 13 residues. The germline V and J ends were trimmed by 1 base and 0 bases, with 6 bases remaining between them. The chain's CDR3 is CSVEGRLNTEAFF. In nucleotides, the CDR3 is TGCAGCGTTGAAGGCAGACTGAACACTGAAGCTTTCTTT.

The V and J genes are TRBV6-5 and TRBJ2-7; tentative D call: TRBD2 (6 bases). V lost 10 bases and J lost 0, with 19 bases in between. Germline-derived CDR1 and CDR2 are MNHEY and SVGAGI. The length of the CDR3 is 15 residues. The CDR3 sequence is CATQGPGLNSYEQYF. In nucleotides, the CDR3 is TGTGCCACCCAAGGACCGGGACTTAACTCCTACGAGCAGTACTTC.

This rearrangement joins TRBV30 to TRBJ2-3, with D uncertain. The V end lost 3 bases, the J end lost 3 bases, and 10 bases lay between the germline ends. In germline, CDR1 is GTSNPN, CDR2 SVGIG (reference sequence). The CDR3 totals 13 residues. Written as DNA, the CDR3 is TGTGCCTGGAGCGCTCCATTAACAGATACGCAGTATTTT. Residues: CAWSAPLTDTQYF.

This clone was seen just once. This chain links TRBV5-4 with TRBJ1-6; D not resolved. CDR1 is SGHNT and CDR2 is YYREEE in the germline V gene (reference sequence). The ends were cut back, 4 bases at V and 10 bases at J, with 21 bases in the middle. This CDR3 contains 16 residues. The CDR3 DNA follows: TGTGCCAGCAGCCATACGGGATTGGGTTTAAGCTCACCCCTCCACTTT. It encodes CASSHTGLGLSSPLHF.

The rearrangement links TRBV13 to TRBJ1-2; no reliable D call. V lost 2 bases, J lost 0 bases, and 19 bases lay in between. The CDR3 is made up of 18 amino acids. Germline CDR1 and CDR2: PRHDT and FYEKMQ (reference sequence). CDR3 residues: CASSLSPAARSTNYGYTF. The CDR3 coding sequence is TGTGCCAGCAGCTTATCTCCAGCGGCAAGGTCTACTAACTATGGCTACACCTTC.

The chain carries TRBV6-6 and TRBJ2-7; D remains unclear. This CDR3 spans 12 amino acids. Germline values: CDR1 MNHNY, CDR2 SVGAGI (reference sequence). The germline V and J ends were trimmed by 4 bases and 5 bases, with 9 bases remaining between them. The CDR3 protein is CASSSVPNEQYF. Here the CDR3 DNA reads TGTGCCAGCAGTTCCGTCCCGAACGAGCAGTACTTC.

J is TRBJ1-1 and V is TRBV18, with no clear D. V gave up 5 bases and J gave up 5 bases, with 6 bases separating them. The CDR3 runs 11 residues. CDR1 is KGHSH and CDR2 is LQKENI in the germline V gene. The CDR3 here is CASSGRTEAFF. The DNA of the CDR3 is TGTGCCAGCTCAGGGAGAACTGAAGCTTTCTTT.

This clone turned up a few times. The chain joins TRBV4-1 to TRBJ1-1; a possible D gene is TRBD1 (5 bases). V was cut by 1 base and J by 6 bases, with 15 bases left in between. The CDR3 has 15 amino acids. Germline CDR1 MGHRA, CDR2 YSYEKL. The CDR3 sequence is CASSQGAGFLPEAFF. DNA for the CDR3: TGCGCCAGCAGCCAAGGGGCAGGGTTCTTGCCTGAAGCTTTCTTT.

The rearrangement links TRBV7-9 to TRBJ1-4; TRBD1 agrees at 7 bases. Germline lookup yields CDR1 SEHNR and CDR2 FQNEAQ (reference sequence). The CDR3 runs 15 residues. V was clipped by 2 bases and J by 5 bases; unmatched bases: 5. The CDR3 loop is CASSLTGTANEKLFF. As DNA, the CDR3 is TGTGCCAGCAGCTTAACCGGGACAGCAAATGAAAAACTGTTTTTT.

This clone was seen once. The chain uses TRBV5-1 and TRBJ1-4; unclear D gene. The CDR3 is 13 amino acids. Trimming pared 0 bases from V and 4 bases from J, leaving 4 bases between. The germline CDR1 and CDR2 sequences are SGHRS and YFSETQ. Written as DNA, the CDR3 is TGCGCCAGCAGCTTGGGAGGTAATGAAAAACTGTTTTTT. It encodes CASSLGGNEKLFF.

This clone was recorded a few times. The rearrangement uses TRBV7-2 and TRBJ1-5; D remains unclear. Germline CDR1 SGHTA, CDR2 FQGNSA. The germline V and J ends were trimmed by 1 base and 0 bases, with 10 bases remaining between them. CDR3 length: 16 amino acids. The CDR3 DNA follows: TGTGCCAGCAGCTTAGGGCCCTACAATAGCAATCAGCCCCAGCATTTT. Amino acids: CASSLGPYNSNQPQHF.

The sample holds a few counts of this clone. The chain recombines TRBV5-6 with TRBJ1-2; TRBD1 matches 9 bases. V lost 0 bases, J lost 10 bases, and 7 bases stayed unmatched. This CDR3 has 14 residues. Germline assignment: CDR1 SGHDT and CDR2 YYEEEE. The CDR3 protein is CASSLGTGGHDYTF. The CDR3, as DNA: TGTGCCAGCAGCTTGGGAACAGGGGGCCATGACTACACCTTC.

This chain links TRBV5-4 with TRBJ2-7; 9 nucleotides agree with TRBD2. This CDR3 region has 14 residues. The V and J ends lost 4 bases and 6 bases, in that order; junction bases with no gene match: 8. From germline, CDR1 is SGHNT and CDR2 YYREEE (reference sequence). The CDR3 DNA follows: TGTGCCAGCAGCAACCGCGGGGGGGCAGGCGAGCAGTACTTC. This encodes CASSNRGGAGEQYF.

This clone was counted a single time. This chain uses TRBV7-9 with TRBJ1-2; perhaps TRBD1 as D (5 bases). The germline CDR1 and CDR2 sequences are SEHNR and FQNEAQ (reference sequence). V lost 5 bases to trimming and J lost 4 bases, with 14 bases between them. The CDR3 totals 14 residues. The CDR3 DNA is TGTGCCAGCAGCCCACGGGGGGAAAGCTATGGCTACACCTTC. Encoded protein: CASSPRGESYGYTF.

The chain couples TRBV6-5 to TRBJ2-7, with a weak D call TRBD2 (5 bases). CDR1 and CDR2 (germline): MNHEY, SVGAGI. The length of the CDR3 is 14 residues. V lost 5 bases and J 2 bases, leaving 13 bases between the germline ends. The CDR3 DNA is TGTGCCAGCAGTGAGGGTATGGGGACCTACGAGCAGTACTTC. Translation: CASSEGMGTYEQYF.

J is TRBJ1-1 and V is TRBV5-1, with 7 bases aligning to TRBD1. V was pared by 0 bases and J by 6 bases, with 5 bases of the junction left unmatched. This CDR3 comprises 14 residues. Per germline, CDR1 SGHRS and CDR2 YFSETQ. CDR3 loop: CASSLGDSLSEAFF. The CDR3 DNA reads as TGCGCCAGCAGCTTGGGGGACAGTCTCTCTGAAGCTTTCTTT.

This clone was detected only once. The chain carries TRBV11-2 and TRBJ2-5; tentative D call: TRBD1 (5 bases). The V gene lost 5 bases and the J gene lost 4 bases, with 23 bases spanning the gap. The germline gives CDR1 SGHAT, CDR2 FQNNGV. This CDR3 is built from 17 residues. CDR3 DNA: TGTGCCAGCAGCCCGACAGATACCCCCGGAACTCGAGAGACCCAGTACTTC. Protein product: CASSPTDTPGTRETQYF.

J is TRBJ1-4 and V is TRBV15, with D tentatively TRBD1 (5 bases). The CDR3 is 16 amino acids. Germline CDR1 LNHNV, CDR2 YYDKDF (reference sequence). V shed 5 bases and J shed 8 bases, with 21 bases lying between them. The CDR3, as DNA: TGTGCCACCAGCGAGGGAGTGGGACGAGTGGGGGAAAAACTGTTTTTT. Amino acid sequence: CATSEGVGRVGEKLFF.

The rearrangement uses TRBV6-6 and TRBJ1-3, with TRBD1 as a possible D gene (5 bases). The CDR3 extends over 13 amino acids. The germline V gene has CDR1 MNHNY and CDR2 SVGAGI (reference sequence). The V and J ends lost 2 bases and 8 bases respectively, with 10 bases between them. CDR3: CASSYARGDTIYF. The CDR3 DNA reads TGTGCCAGCAGTTACGCGCGGGGGGACACCATATATTTT.